This TCR beta chain came from a study of CD8 T cells in Susac syndrome. The CDR3 has 16 amino acids. Trimming removed 0 bases from V and 2 bases from J, with 10 bases in between. Germline CDR1 reads LGHNA; CDR2 reads YSLEER. RNA totalling roughly 0.45 to 1 ug underwent reverse transcription with random hexamers. TCRdb called the immunoSEQ multiplex PCR reads again in MiXCR, with one record for every CDR3 protein. The sample has more than 55,000 distinct CDR3 sequences, 95% seen once. The sequenced sample was CD8+ T cells from PBMCs. This clonotype was sampled from a human donor in good health. The genes are TRBV4-3 and TRBJ2-2; weak D call: TRBD1 (6 bases). DNA of the CDR3: TGCGCCAGCAGCCAAGACCTCAGGGGAAACACCGGGGAGCTGTTTTTT. It codes for CASSQDLRGNTGELFF.